The rows below give T cell receptor beta chains drawn from one sample of a study of blood T cell repertoires in COVID-19. Assay: immunoSEQ multiplex PCR; the TCRdb copy retains only in-frame clones and omits some. The sample consists of 60,000 to 75,000 clones, 88% of them appearing once. The sequencing sample was made of peripheral blood. These receptors were collected from a woman older than 75 with active COVID-19. Each CDR3 is given without its conserved first and last residue. Each record gives: D gene, V gene, J gene, CDR3 protein. D genes are given only for firm matches.

TRBD1	TRBV7-2	TRBJ1-1	ASSSRQGGYAF
.	TRBV7-8	TRBJ1-1	ASSPRLMGLKRNTEAF
.	TRBV7-2	TRBJ2-7	ASSLAGRDLGLY
.	TRBV30	TRBJ2-5	AWTRSEVSMGAKETQY
TRBD2	TRBV4-2	TRBJ2-3	ASSQGSGGAADTQY
TRBD1	TRBV7-6	TRBJ2-3	ASSPQATQTGGSTDTQY
.	TRBV12-5	TRBJ2-1	ASGLQLSEQF
TRBD2	TRBV2	TRBJ2-7	ASSDTRGGTYEQY
TRBD2	TRBV5-1	TRBJ2-3	ASQDLAGTDTQY
.	TRBV5-1	TRBJ1-1	ASSLWQGNTEAF
TRBD2	TRBV29-1	TRBJ2-2	SVRGLAGVHTGELF
.	TRBV3-1/TRBV3-2	TRBJ2-2	ASSPVGGPGGELF
.	TRBV12-3/TRBV12-4	TRBJ2-5	ASSQDRQETQY
.	TRBV12-3/TRBV12-4	TRBJ2-1	ASSPTGLNEQF
TRBD2	TRBV9	TRBJ2-7	ASSSGGASEQY
.	TRBV6-5	TRBJ2-3	ASESKRTSTDTQY
.	TRBV28	TRBJ2-7	ASRATGAYEQY
.	TRBV28	TRBJ2-1	ASSPKLLPDYNEQF
.	TRBV5-1	TRBJ1-1	ASSYQGSFLNTEAF
.	TRBV4-3	TRBJ1-2	ASSQGRGGYYGYT
TRBD2	TRBV5-1	TRBJ2-1	ASSVRGAGGDNEQF
TRBD2	TRBV7-3	TRBJ2-1	ASSLNPSGGASYNEQF
.	TRBV19	TRBJ1-1	ASSDGDSVEAF
TRBD1	TRBV27	TRBJ2-1	ASSERQGANEQF
TRBD2	TRBV29-1	TRBJ2-7	SVAVAGAYEQY
.	TRBV18	TRBJ2-5	ASSPPSQETQY
.	TRBV4-2	TRBJ2-7	ASSPDAGPSEQY
TRBD1	TRBV6-5	TRBJ1-5	ASSPGQSNQPQH
.	TRBV27	TRBJ2-3	ASSRDTDTQY
.	TRBV11-2	TRBJ2-5	ASSVIRETQY
.	TRBV5-1	TRBJ2-7	ASSFQESSYEQY
.	TRBV29-1	TRBJ2-3	SVHQAGITDTQY